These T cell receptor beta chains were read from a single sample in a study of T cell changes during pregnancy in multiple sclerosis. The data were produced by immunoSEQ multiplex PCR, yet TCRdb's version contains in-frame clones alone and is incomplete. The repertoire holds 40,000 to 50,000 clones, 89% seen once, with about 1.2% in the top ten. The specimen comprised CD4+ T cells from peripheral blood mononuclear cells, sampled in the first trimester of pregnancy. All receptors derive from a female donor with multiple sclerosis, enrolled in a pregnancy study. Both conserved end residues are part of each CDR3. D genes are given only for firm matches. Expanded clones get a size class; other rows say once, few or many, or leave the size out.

CASSPTLRDTQYF,TGTGCCAGCAGCCCCACTCTTAGAGATACGCAGTATTTT,TRBJ2-3,.,.,TRBV11-2
CASSRQGDTEAFF,TGTGCCAGTAGTCGACAGGGAGACACTGAAGCTTTCTTT,TRBJ1-1,once,TRBD1,TRBV19
CASKPGQETYEQYF,TGTGCCAGCAAGCCGGGACAGGAGACCTACGAGCAGTACTTC,TRBJ2-7,few,TRBD1,TRBV6-6
CASSPPVAGGTTEAFF,TGTGCCAGCTCACCACCGGTGGCAGGGGGAACCACTGAAGCTTTCTTT,TRBJ1-1,.,TRBD1,TRBV18
CASRLTGLPDTDTQYF,TGTGCCAGCAGATTGACGGGACTCCCTGATACAGATACGCAGTATTTT,TRBJ2-3,.,.,TRBV27
CAISSGRVPDTQYF,TGTGCCATCAGTAGCGGGAGGGTCCCAGATACGCAGTATTTT,TRBJ2-3,.,TRBD2,TRBV10-3
CASSVNGETNEKLFF,TGTGCCAGCAGCGTAAACGGGGAAACTAATGAAAAACTGTTTTTT,TRBJ1-4,.,.,TRBV7-9
CASSLLPAGENSYNEQFF,TGCGCCAGCAGCTTGCTCCCAGCGGGAGAAAACTCCTACAATGAGCAGTTCTTC,TRBJ2-1,.,TRBD2,TRBV5-1
CASSLARTAEKLFF,TGTGCCAGCAGCTTGGCCCGGACAGCCGAAAAACTGTTTTTT,TRBJ1-4,.,.,TRBV5-4
CASSWGLAGEQFF,TGTGCCAGCAGCTGGGGACTAGCGGGAGAGCAGTTCTTC,TRBJ2-1,.,TRBD2,TRBV7-9
CASSQSSGKYQETQYF,TGTGCCAGCAGCCAATCTAGCGGGAAGTACCAAGAGACCCAGTACTTC,TRBJ2-5,.,TRBD2,TRBV14
CASSGQGNTEAFF,TGCGCCAGCAGTGGTCAGGGGAACACTGAAGCTTTCTTT,TRBJ1-1,.,.,TRBV5-1
CASTGGTGQGEAFF,TGTGCCAGCACTGGGGGGACCGGTCAGGGTGAAGCTTTCTTT,TRBJ1-1,.,.,TRBV2
CSVGPQGTGELFF,TGCAGCGTTGGTCCACAGGGAACCGGGGAGCTGTTTTTT,TRBJ2-2,.,.,TRBV29-1
CATYIEGLSGAKNIQYF,TGCGCCACTTACATAGAGGGTCTGTCGGGGGCCAAAAACATTCAGTACTTC,TRBJ2-4,once,.,TRBV10-1
CASSHDSLNNYGYTF,TGTGCCAGCAGCCACGACAGCCTTAATAACTATGGCTACACCTTC,TRBJ1-2,once,.,TRBV6-6